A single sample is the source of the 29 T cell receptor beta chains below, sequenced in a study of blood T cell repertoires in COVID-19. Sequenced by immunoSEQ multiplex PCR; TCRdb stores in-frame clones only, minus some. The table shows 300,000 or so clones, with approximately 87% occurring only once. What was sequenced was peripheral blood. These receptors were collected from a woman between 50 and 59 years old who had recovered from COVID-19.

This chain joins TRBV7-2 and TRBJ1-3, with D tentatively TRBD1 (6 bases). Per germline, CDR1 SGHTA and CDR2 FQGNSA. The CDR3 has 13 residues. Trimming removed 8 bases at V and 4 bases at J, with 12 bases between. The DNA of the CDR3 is TGTGCCAGCGGGGACATGTTAGGAAACACCATATATTTT. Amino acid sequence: CASGDMLGNTIYF.

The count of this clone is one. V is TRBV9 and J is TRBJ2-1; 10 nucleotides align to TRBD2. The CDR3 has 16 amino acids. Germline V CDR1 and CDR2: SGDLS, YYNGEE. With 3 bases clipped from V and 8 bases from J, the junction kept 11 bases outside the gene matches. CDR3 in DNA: TGTGCCAGCAGCGAGGGCCTAGCGGGGGCTGTGGATGAGCAGTTCTTC. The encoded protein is CASSEGLAGAVDEQFF.

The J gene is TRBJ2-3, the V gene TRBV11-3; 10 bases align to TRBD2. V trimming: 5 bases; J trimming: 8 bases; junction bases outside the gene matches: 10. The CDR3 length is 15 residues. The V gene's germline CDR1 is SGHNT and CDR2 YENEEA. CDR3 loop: CASSRSGRAAATQYF. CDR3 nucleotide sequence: TGTGCCAGCAGCCGAAGCGGGAGGGCAGCCGCTACGCAGTATTTT.

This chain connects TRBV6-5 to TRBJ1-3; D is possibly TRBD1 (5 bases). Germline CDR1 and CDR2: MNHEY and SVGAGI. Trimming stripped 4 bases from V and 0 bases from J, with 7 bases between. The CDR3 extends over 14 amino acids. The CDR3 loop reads CASSSTVSGNTIYF. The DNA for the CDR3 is TGTGCCAGCAGTTCGACAGTCTCTGGAAACACCATATATTTT.

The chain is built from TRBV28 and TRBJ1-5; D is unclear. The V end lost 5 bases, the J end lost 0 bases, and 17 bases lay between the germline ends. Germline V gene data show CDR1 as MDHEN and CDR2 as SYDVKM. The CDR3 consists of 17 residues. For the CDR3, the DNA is TGTGCCAGCAGTCCTCCCAGCCTAGTCTATAGCAATCAGCCCCAGCATTTT. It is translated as CASSPPSLVYSNQPQHF.

The DNA for the CDR3 is TGTGCCAGCAGTTACACAGCCAAGAACACTGAAGCTTTCTTT. Amino acid sequence: CASSYTAKNTEAFF. V gene TRBV6-2 or TRBV6-3 combines with J gene TRBJ1-1; D gene unclear. This CDR3 has 14 amino acids. CDR1 MNHEY and CDR2 SVGEGT come from the germline V gene. With 2 bases removed from V and 1 base from J, the gap between germline ends came to 8 bases.

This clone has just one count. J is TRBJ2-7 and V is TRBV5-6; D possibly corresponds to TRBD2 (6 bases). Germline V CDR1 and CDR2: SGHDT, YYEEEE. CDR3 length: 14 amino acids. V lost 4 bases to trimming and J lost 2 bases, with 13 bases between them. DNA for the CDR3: TGTGCCAGCAGCGACAAGCGGGTACCCTACGAGCAGTACTTC. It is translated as CASSDKRVPYEQYF. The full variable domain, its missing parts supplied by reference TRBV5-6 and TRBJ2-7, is DAGVTQSPTHLIKTRGQQVTLRCSPKSGHDTVSWYQQALGQGPQFIFQYYEEEERQRGNFPDRFSGHQFPNYSSELNVNALLLGDSALYLCASSDKRVPYEQYFGPGTRLTVT.

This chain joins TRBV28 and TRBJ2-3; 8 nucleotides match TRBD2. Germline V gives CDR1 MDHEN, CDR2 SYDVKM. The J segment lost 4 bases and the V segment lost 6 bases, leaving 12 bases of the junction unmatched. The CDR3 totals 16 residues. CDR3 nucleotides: TGTGCCAGCAGCGGGAGGGCCGGGGGTATCGCAGATACGCAGTATTTT. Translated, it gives CASSGRAGGIADTQYF.

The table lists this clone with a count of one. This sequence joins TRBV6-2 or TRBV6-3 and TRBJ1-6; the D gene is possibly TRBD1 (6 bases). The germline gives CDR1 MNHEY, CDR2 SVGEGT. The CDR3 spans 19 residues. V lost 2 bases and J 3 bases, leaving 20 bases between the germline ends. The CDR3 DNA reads TGTGCCAGCAGTTACAACTTCAAAGGGGGTGAGGACTATAATTCACCCCTCCACTTT. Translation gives CASSYNFKGGEDYNSPLHF.

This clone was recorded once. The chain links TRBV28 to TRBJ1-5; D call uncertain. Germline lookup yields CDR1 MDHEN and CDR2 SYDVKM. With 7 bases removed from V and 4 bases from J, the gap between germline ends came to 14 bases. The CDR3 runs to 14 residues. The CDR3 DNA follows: TGTGCCAGCAATTCCCAAACACCGAATCAGCCCCAGCATTTT. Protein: CASNSQTPNQPQHF.

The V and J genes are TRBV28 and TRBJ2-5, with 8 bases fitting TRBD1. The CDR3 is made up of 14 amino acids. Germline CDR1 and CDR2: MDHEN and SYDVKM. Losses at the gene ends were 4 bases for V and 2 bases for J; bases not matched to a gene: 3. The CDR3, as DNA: TGTGCCAGCAGTTGGGACAGGCCACAAGAGACCCAGTACTTC. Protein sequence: CASSWDRPQETQYF.

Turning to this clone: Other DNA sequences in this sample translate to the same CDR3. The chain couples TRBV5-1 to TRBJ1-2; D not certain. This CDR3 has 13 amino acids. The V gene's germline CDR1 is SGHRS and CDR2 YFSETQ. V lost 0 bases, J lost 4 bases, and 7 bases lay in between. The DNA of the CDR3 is TGCGCCAGCAGCTTGGAGACGGGCTATGGCTACACCTTC. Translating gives CASSLETGYGYTF.

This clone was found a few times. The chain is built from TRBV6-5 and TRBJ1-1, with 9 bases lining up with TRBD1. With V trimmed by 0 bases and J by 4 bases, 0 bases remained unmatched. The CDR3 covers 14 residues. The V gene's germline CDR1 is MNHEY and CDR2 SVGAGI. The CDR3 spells CASSYSTGGTEAFF. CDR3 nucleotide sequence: TGTGCCAGCAGTTACTCGACAGGGGGCACTGAAGCTTTCTTT.

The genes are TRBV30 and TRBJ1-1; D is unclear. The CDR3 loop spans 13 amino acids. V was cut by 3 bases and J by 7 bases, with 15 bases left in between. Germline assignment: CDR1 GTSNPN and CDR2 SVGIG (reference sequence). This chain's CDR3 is CAWRITVVSEAFF. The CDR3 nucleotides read TGTGCCTGGAGAATTACCGTTGTGAGTGAAGCTTTCTTT.

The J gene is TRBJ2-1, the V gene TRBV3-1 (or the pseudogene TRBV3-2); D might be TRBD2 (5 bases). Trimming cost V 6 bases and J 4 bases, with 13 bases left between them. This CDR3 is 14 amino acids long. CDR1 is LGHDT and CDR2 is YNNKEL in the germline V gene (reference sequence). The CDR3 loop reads CASRPSGAYNEQFF. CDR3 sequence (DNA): TGTGCCAGCAGACCCAGCGGAGCGTACAATGAGCAGTTCTTC.

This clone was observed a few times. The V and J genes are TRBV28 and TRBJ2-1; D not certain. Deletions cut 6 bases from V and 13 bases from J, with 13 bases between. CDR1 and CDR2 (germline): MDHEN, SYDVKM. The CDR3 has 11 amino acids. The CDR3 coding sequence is TGTGCCAGCAGGGGTAGCAGTTATCAGTTCTTC. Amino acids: CASRGSSYQFF.

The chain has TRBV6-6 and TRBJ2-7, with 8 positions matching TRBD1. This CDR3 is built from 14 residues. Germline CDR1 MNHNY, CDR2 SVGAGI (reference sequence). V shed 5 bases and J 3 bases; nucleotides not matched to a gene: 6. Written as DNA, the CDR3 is TGTGCCAGCAGTATACCGGGACAGGACTACGAGCAGTACTTC. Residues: CASSIPGQDYEQYF.

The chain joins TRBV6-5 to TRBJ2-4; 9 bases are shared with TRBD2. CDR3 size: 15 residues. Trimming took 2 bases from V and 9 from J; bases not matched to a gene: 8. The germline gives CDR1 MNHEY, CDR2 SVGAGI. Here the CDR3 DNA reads TGTGCCAGCAGTTACGCGGGAGGGCCCCAAGGCATTCAGTACTTC. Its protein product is CASSYAGGPQGIQYF.

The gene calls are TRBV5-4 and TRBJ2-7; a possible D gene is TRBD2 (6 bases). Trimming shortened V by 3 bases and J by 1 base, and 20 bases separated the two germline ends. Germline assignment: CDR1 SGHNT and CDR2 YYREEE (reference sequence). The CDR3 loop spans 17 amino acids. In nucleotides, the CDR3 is TGTGCCAGCAGCTGGGTTGGGAGTAGCGGCGGTTCCTACGAGCAGTACTTC. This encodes CASSWVGSSGGSYEQYF.

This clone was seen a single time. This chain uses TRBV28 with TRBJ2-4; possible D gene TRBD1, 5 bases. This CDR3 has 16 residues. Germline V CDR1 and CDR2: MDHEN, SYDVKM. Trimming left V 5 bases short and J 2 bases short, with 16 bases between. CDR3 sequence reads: CASSVQGRWTKNIQYF. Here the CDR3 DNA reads TGTGCCAGCAGTGTCCAGGGTCGGTGGACCAAAAACATTCAGTACTTC.

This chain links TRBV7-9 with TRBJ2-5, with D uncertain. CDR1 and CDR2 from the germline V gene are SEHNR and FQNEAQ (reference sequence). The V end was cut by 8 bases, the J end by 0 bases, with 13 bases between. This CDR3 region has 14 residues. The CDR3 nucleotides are TGTGCCAGCCCCCCCCCAAGCAACCAAGAGACCCAGTACTTC. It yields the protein CASPPPSNQETQYF.

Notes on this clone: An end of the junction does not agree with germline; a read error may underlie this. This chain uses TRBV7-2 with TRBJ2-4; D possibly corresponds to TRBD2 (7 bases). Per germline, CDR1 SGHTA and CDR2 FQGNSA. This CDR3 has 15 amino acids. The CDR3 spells CASSLALGAGDIQYF. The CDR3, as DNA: TGTGCCAGCAGCCTAGCGCTGGGGGCGGGAGACATTCAGTACTTC.

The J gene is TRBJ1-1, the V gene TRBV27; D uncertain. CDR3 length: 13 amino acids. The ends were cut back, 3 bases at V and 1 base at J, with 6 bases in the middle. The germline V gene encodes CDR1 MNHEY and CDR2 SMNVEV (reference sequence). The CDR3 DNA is TGTGCCAGCAGTTTCCAAAAGAACACTGAAGCTTTCTTT. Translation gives CASSFQKNTEAFF.

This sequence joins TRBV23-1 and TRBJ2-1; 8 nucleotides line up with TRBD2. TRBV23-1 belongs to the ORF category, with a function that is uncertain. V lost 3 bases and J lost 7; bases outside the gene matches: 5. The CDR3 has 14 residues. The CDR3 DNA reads TGCGCCAGCAGTCAGAGGACTAGCAAGAATGAGCAGTTCTTC. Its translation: CASSQRTSKNEQFF.

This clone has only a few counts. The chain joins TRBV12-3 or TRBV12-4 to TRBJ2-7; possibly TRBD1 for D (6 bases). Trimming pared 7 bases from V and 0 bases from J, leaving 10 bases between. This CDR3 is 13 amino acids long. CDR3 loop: CASKTGFSYEQYF. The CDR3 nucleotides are TGTGCCAGCAAAACAGGGTTCTCCTACGAGCAGTACTTC.

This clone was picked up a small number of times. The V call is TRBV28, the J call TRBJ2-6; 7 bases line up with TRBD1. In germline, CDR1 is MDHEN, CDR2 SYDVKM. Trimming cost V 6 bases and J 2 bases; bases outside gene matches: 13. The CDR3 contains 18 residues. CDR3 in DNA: TGTGCCAGCAGCACGCAAAGGGACAGATTAACTGGGGCCAACGTCCTGACTTTC. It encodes CASSTQRDRLTGANVLTF.

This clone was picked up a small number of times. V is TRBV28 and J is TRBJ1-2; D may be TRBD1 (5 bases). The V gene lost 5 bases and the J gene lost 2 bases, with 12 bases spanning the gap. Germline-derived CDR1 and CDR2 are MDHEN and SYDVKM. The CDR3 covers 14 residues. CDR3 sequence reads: CASSVGAGNYGYTF. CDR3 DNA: TGTGCCAGCAGTGTAGGCGCAGGGAACTATGGCTACACCTTC.

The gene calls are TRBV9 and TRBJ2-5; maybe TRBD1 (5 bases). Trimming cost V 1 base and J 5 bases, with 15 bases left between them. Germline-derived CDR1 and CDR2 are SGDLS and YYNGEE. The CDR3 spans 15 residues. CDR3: CASSVQGGIKETQYF. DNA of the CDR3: TGTGCCAGCAGCGTACAGGGTGGTATTAAGGAGACCCAGTACTTC.

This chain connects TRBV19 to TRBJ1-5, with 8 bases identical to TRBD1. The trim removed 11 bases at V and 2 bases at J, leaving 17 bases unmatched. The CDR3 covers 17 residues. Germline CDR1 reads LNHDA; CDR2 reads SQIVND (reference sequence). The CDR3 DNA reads TGTGCCGCCAGTAGTATCGCTCTGGACAGGGGCAATCAGCCCCAGCATTTT. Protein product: CAASSIALDRGNQPQHF.